This TCR beta chain was found in a study of cytomegalovirus exposure and HLA in healthy donors. Study results and limitations: Accurate predictions that matched the HLA-A and HLA-B alleles of most subjects were reportedly made from TCR beta sequences. Common viral pathogens were later found to be apparently linked to several of the most significant clusters. One later analysis reportedly identified an Asian-associated ancestry cluster that showed fewer N-insertions than the approximately 700-donor mean. Most TCR sequences proved rare, with some public TCRs found in many donors.

Concerning this clone itself: Its antigen is not known.

The study ran its PCR with 60 Vbeta and 13 Jbeta primers. TCRdb keeps only in-frame clones here, not all; method: immunoSEQ multiplex PCR. Of nearly 300,000 clones listed, about nine tenths are singletons. Sample: PBMCs. This TCR derives from a man in his forties in good health and CMV-seropositive.

CDR3 nucleotide sequence: TGTGCCAGCAGCAAAGAACAGGGGTACACCGGGGAGCTGTTTTTT. Amino acids: CASSKEQGYTGELFF. The V gene is TRBV9, the J gene TRBJ2-2, with 7 positions matching TRBD1. The CDR3 loop spans 15 amino acids. In germline, CDR1 is SGDLS, CDR2 YYNGEE. V lost 4 bases, J lost 3 bases, and 6 bases stayed unmatched. The full variable domain, completed using reference TRBV9 and TRBJ2-2, is DSGVTQTPKHLITATGQRVTLRCSPRSGDLSVYWYQQSLDQGLQFLIQYYNGEERAKGNILERFSAQQFPDLHSELNLSSLELGDSALYFCASSKEQGYTGELFFGEGSRLTVL.